The clone carrying this T cell receptor (beta chain) was detected many times. Its target is not known. This entry belongs to a study of Graves' ophthalmopathy and Graves' hyperthyroidism. Using RNA transcripts, the TCR beta CDR3 regions were amplified. The first-round RT-PCR employed HTBI primers together with the Qiagen OneStep RT-PCR kit. A multiplex PCR was then performed as the second round. TCRdb re-called the multiplex PCR reads with MiXCR, one entry per CDR3 protein. This table has 170,000 or so distinct CDR3 sequences, less than 45% appearing once. The V and J ends lost 7 bases and 12 bases respectively, with 31 bases between them. Germline V gene lookup returns CDR1 MDHEN and CDR2 SYDVKM. This CDR3 contains 17 residues. Overall study findings and caveats: Most expanded clonotypes from thyroid (those above 0.001 frequency) were also found in blood. Separation of ophthalmopathy from stable hyperthyroidism was achieved by a 13-signature model, at about 91% sensitivity and roughly 81% specificity.

The gene calls are TRBV28 and TRBJ1-5; tentatively, D is TRBD1 (6 bases). The source is a woman aged 35 to 49 with Graves' ophthalmopathy. Sample: peripheral blood. The CDR3 nucleotides are TGTGCCAGCATAGGGCTGAAGCACAGGGTGGGCCTGGAGGGCCAGCATTTT. Encoded protein: CASIGLKHRVGLEGQHF.